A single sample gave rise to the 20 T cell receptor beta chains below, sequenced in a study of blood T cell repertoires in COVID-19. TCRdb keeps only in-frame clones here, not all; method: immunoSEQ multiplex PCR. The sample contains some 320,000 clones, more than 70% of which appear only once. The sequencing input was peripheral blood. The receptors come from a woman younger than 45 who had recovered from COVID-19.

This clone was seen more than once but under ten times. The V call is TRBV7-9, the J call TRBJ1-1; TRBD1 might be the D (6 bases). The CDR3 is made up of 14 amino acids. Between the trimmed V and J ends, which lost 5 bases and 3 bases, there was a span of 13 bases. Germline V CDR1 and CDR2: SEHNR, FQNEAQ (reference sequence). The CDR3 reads CASSQQGSDTEAFF. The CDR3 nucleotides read TGTGCCAGCAGCCAACAGGGATCGGACACTGAAGCTTTCTTT.

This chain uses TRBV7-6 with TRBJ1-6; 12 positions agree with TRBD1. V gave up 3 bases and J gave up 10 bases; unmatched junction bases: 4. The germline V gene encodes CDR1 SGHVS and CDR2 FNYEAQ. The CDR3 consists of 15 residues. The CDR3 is CASSLGQGAGSPLHF. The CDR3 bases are TGTGCCAGCAGCTTGGGACAGGGGGCCGGGTCACCCCTCCACTTT.

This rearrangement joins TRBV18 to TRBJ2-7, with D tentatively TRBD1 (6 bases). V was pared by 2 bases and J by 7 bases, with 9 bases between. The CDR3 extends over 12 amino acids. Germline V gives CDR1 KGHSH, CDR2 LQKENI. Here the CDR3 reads CASSPRQVEQYF. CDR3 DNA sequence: TGTGCCAGCTCACCAAGACAGGTTGAGCAGTACTTC.

The CDR3 reads CASSYSRLVQTEAFF. Here the CDR3 DNA reads TGTGCCAGCAGTTACTCTAGGCTGGTACAGACTGAAGCTTTCTTT. The chain uses TRBV6-5 and TRBJ1-1; D unresolved. The CDR3 spans 15 residues. Trimming took 0 bases from V and 5 from J, leaving 13 bases between them. Germline CDR1 is MNHEY and CDR2 is SVGAGI.

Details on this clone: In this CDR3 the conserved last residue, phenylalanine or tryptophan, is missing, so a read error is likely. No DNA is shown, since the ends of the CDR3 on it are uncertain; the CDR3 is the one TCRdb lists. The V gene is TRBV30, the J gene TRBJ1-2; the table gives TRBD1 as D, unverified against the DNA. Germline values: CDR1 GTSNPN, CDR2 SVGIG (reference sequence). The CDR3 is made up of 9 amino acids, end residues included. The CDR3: CAPHSHDSV.

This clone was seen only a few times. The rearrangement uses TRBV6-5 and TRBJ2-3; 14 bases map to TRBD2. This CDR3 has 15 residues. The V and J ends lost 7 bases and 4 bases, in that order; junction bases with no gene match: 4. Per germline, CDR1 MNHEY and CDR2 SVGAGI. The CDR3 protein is CASKKGLAGADTQYF. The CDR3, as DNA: TGTGCCAGCAAAAAGGGACTAGCGGGGGCAGATACGCAGTATTTT.

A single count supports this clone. The CDR3 sequence is CASSLVTSGGTNTQYF. For the CDR3, the DNA is TGTGCCAGCAGCTTGGTGACTAGCGGGGGGACTAATACGCAGTATTTT. V gene TRBV5-4 combines with J gene TRBJ2-3, with 13 positions matching TRBD2. The CDR3 runs 16 residues. The V gene's germline CDR1 is SGHNT and CDR2 YYREEE (reference sequence). After removal of 0 bases from V and 7 bases from J, the junction contained 5 bases not matched to a gene. Combining the CDR3 with reference TRBV5-4 and TRBJ2-3 gives the whole variable domain ETGVTQSPTHLIKTRGQQVTLRCSSQSGHNTVSWYQQALGQGPQFIFQYYREEENGRGNFPPRFSGLQFPNYSSELNVNALELDDSALYLCASSLVTSGGTNTQYFGPGTRLTVL.

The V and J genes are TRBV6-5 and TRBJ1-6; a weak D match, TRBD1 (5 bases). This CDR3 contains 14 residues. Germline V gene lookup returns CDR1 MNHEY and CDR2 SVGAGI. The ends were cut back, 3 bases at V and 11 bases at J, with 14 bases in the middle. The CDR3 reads CASSYRRERTPLHF. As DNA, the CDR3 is TGTGCCAGCAGTTATCGCAGGGAACGGACACCCCTCCACTTT.

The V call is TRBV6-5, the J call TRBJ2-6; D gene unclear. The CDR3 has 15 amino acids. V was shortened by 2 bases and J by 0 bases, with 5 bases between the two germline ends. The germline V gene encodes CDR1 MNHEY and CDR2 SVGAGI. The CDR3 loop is CASSYMSSGANVLTF. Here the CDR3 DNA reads TGTGCCAGCAGTTACATGAGCTCTGGGGCCAACGTCCTGACTTTC.

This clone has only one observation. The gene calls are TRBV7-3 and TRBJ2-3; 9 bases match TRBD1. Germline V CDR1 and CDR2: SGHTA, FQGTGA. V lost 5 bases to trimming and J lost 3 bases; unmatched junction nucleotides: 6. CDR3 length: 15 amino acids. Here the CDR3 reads CASSPQGAGTDTQYF. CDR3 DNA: TGTGCCAGCAGCCCACAGGGGGCGGGTACAGATACGCAGTATTTT.

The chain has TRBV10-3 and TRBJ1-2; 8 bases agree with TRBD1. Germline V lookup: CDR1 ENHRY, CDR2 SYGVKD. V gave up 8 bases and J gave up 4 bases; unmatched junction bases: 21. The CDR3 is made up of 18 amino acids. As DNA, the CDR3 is TGTGCCATCGCACCCCCAGGGACAGGCGACCGCAGGGTCTATGGCTACACCTTC. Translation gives CAIAPPGTGDRRVYGYTF.

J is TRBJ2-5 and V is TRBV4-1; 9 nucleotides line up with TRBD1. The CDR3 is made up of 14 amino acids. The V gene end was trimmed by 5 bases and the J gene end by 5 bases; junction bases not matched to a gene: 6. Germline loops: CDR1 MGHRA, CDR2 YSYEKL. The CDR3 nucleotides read TGCGCCAGCAGCGTAGGGACAGGGTGGGAGACCCAGTACTTC. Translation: CASSVGTGWETQYF.

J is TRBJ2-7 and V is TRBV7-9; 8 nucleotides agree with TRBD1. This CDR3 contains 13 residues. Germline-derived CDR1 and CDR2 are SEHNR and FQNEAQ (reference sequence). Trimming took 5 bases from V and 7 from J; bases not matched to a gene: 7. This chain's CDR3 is CASSIQGAFEQYF. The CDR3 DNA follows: TGTGCCAGCAGCATCCAGGGGGCGTTTGAGCAGTACTTC. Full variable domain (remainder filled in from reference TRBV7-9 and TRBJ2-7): DTGVSQNPRHKITKRGQNVTFRCDPISEHNRLYWYRQTLGQGPEFLTYFQNEAQLEKSRLLSDRFSAERPKGSFSTLEIQRTEQGDSAMYLCASSIQGAFEQYFGPGTRLTVT.

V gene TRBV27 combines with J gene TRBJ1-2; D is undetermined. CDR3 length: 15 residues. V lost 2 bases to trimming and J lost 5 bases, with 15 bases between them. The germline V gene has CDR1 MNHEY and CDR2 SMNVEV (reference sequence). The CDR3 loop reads CASSLPANTTYGYTF. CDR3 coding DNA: TGTGCCAGCAGTTTACCGGCGAATACTACATATGGCTACACCTTC.

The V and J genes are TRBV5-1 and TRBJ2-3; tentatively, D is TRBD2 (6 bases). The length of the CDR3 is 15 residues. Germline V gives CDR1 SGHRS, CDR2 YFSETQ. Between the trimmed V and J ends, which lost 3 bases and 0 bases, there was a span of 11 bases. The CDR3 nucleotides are TGCGCCAGCAGCTGGGGAGGCGTTAGCACAGATACGCAGTATTTT. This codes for CASSWGGVSTDTQYF.

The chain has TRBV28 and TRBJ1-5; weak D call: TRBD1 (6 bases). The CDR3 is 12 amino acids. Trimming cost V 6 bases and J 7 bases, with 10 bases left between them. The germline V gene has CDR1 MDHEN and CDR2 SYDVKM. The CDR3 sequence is CASSQTGQPQHF. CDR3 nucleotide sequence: TGTGCCAGCAGCCAGACAGGACAGCCCCAGCATTTT.

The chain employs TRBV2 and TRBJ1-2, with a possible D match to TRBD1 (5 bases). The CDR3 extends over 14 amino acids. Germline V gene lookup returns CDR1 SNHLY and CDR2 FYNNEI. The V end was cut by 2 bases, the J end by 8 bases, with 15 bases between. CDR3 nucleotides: TGTGCCAGCAGTGAATACTCCAGGGAAGGCGGCTACACCTTC. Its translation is CASSEYSREGGYTF.

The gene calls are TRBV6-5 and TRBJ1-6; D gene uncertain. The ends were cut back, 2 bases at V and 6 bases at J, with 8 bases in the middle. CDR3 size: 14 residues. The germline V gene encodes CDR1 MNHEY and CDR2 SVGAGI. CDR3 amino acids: CASSYSVPNSPLHF. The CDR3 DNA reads TGTGCCAGCAGTTACAGCGTACCTAATTCACCCCTCCACTTT.

This CDR3 is CSASLENQPQHF. In DNA, the CDR3 is TGCAGTGCTAGTCTGGAGAATCAGCCCCAGCATTTT. V gene TRBV20-1 combines with J gene TRBJ1-5; D unclear. Germline V CDR1 and CDR2: DFQATT, SNEGSKA (reference sequence). Trimming left V 3 bases short and J 4 bases short, with 7 bases between. This CDR3 has 12 amino acids.

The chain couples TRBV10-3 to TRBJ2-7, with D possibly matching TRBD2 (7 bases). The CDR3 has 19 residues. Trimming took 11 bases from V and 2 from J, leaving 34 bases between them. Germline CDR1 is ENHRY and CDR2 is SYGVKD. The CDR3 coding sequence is TGTGCCGCCTCTCAATCAAATATGTTCGGGGGCGGGGGACCCTACGAGCAGTACTTC. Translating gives CAASQSNMFGGGGPYEQYF.